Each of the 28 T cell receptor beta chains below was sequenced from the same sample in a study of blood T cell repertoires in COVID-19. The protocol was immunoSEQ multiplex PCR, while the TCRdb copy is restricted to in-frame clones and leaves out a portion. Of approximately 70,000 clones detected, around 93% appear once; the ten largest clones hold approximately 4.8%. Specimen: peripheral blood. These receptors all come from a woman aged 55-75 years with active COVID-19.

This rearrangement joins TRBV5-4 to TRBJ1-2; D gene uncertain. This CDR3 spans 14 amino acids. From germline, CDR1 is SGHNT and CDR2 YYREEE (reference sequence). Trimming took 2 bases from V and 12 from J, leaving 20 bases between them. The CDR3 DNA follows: TGTGCCAGCAGCTTTCTGGGTCAGGCCGCCGGGAACACCTTC. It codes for CASSFLGQAAGNTF.

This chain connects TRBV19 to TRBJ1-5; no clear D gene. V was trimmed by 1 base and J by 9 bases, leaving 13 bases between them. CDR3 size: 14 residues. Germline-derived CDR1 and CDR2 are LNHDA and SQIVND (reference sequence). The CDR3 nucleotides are TGTGCCAGTAGTATAGGGCCCCACGGAGGGCCCCAGCATTTT. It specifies CASSIGPHGGPQHF.

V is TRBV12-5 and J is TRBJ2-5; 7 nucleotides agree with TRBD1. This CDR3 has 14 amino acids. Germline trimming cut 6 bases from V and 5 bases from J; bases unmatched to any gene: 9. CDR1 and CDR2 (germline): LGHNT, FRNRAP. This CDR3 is CASGPGQLVETQYF. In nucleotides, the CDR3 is TGTGCTAGTGGACCGGGACAGCTTGTGGAGACCCAGTACTTC. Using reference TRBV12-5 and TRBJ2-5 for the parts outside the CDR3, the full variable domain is DARVTQTPRHKVTEMGQEVTMRCQPILGHNTVFWYRQTMMQGLELLAYFRNRAPLDDSGMPKDRFSAEMPDATLATLKIQPSEPRDSAVYFCASGPGQLVETQYFGPGTRLLVL.

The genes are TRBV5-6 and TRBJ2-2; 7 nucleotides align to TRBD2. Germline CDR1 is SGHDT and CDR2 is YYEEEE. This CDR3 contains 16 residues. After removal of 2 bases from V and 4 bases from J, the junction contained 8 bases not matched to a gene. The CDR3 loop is CASSFYRAGSTGELFF. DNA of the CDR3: TGTGCCAGCAGCTTCTATAGAGCGGGAAGCACCGGGGAGCTGTTTTTT.

The CDR3 coding sequence is TGTGCCAGCAGTGAATCCGCAGGGTGGGAGACCCAGTACTTC. Amino acids: CASSESAGWETQYF. V and J are TRBV6-1 and TRBJ2-5, with D tentatively TRBD1 (5 bases). The CDR3 spans 14 residues. V lost 2 bases to trimming and J lost 5 bases, with 12 bases between them. Germline CDR1 and CDR2: MNHNS and SASEGT.

The CDR3 coding sequence is TGTGCCAGCAGCCAAGAGTTAAGGGGCGGGGGGCTCACAGATACGCAGTATTTT. It specifies CASSQELRGGGLTDTQYF. The rearrangement joins TRBV4-2 to TRBJ2-3; 8 bases agree with TRBD2. Germline CDR1 reads LGHNA; CDR2 reads YNFKEQ. The ends lost 0 bases at V and 2 bases at J; junction bases unmatched: 10. The CDR3 is 18 amino acids.

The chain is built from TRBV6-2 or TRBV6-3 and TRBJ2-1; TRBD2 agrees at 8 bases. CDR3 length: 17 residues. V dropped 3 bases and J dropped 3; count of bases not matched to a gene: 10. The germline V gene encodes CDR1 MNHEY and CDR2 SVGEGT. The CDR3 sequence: CASSYRPGGPGYNEQFF. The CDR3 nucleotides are TGTGCCAGCAGTTATCGACCGGGAGGGCCCGGCTACAATGAGCAGTTCTTC.

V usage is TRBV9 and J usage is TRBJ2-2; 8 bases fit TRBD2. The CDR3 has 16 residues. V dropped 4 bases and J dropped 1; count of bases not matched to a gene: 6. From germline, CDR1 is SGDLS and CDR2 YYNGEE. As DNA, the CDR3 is TGTGCCAGCAGCCCTCGACTAGCGAGGAACACCGGGGAGCTGTTTTTT. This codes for CASSPRLARNTGELFF.

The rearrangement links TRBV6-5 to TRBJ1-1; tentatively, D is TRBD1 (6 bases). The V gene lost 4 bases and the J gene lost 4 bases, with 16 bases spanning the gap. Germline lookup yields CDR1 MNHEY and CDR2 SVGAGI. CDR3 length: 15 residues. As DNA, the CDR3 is TGTGCCAGCAGTTCGTCCAGGGGTTTCGGCACTGAAGCTTTCTTT. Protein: CASSSSRGFGTEAFF.

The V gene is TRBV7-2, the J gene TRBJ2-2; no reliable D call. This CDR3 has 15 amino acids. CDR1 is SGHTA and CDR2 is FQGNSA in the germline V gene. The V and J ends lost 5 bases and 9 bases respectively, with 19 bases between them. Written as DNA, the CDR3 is TGTGCCAGCAGCGATCGAGACAAGGCCGGCCGGGAGCTGTTTTTT. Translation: CASSDRDKAGRELFF. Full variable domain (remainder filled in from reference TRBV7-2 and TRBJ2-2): GAGVSQSPSNKVTEKGKDVELRCDPISGHTALYWYRQSLGQGLEFLIYFQGNSAPDKSGLPSDRFSAERTGGSVSTLTIQRTQQEDSAVYLCASSDRDKAGRELFFGEGSRLTVL.

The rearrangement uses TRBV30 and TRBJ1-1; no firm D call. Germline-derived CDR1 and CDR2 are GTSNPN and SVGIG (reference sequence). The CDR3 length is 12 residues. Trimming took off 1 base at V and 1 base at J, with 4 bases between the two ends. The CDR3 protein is CAWSDGNTEAFF. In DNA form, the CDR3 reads TGTGCCTGGAGTGACGGGAACACTGAAGCTTTCTTT.

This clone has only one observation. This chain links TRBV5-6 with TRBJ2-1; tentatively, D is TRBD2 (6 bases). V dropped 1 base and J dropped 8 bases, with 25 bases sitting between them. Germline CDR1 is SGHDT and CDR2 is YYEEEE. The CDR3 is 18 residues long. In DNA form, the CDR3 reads TGTGCCAGCAGCTTGCAGAGGGACCCAGAGCGGGCGTGGGATGAGCAGTTCTTC. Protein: CASSLQRDPERAWDEQFF.

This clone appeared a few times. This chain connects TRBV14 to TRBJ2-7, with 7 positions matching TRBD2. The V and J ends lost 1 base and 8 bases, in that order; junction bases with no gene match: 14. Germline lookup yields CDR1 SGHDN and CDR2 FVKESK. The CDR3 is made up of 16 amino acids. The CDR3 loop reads CASSQGRGSAGSQQYF. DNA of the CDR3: TGTGCCAGCAGCCAAGGGAGGGGTTCAGCGGGGTCTCAGCAGTACTTC.

The CDR3 here is CASSFMLSERGEQFF. The DNA of the CDR3 is TGTGCCAGCAGTTTTATGTTGTCAGAACGGGGTGAGCAGTTCTTC. The genes are TRBV28 and TRBJ2-1; maybe TRBD2 (5 bases). V lost 3 bases to trimming and J lost 9 bases, with 18 bases between them. The CDR3 is 15 residues long. Germline V lookup: CDR1 MDHEN, CDR2 SYDVKM.

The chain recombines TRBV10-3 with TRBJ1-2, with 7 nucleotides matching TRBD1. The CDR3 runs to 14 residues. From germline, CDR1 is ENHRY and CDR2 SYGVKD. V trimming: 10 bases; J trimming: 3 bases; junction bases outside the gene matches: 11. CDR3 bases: TGTGCCACCTGCCCCCAGACAGGGCACTATGGCTACACCTTC. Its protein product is CATCPQTGHYGYTF.

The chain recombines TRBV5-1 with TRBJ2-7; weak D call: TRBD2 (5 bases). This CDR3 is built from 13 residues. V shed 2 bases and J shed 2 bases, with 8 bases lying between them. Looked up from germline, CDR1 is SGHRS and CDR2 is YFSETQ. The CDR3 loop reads CASSFGEAYEQYF. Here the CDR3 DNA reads TGCGCCAGCAGCTTCGGGGAAGCCTACGAGCAGTACTTC.

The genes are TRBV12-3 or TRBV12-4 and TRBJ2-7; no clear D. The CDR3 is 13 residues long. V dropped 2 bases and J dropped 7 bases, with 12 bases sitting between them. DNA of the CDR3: TGTGCCAGCAGTTTAATCGCGCTTGGTGAGCAGTACTTC. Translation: CASSLIALGEQYF.

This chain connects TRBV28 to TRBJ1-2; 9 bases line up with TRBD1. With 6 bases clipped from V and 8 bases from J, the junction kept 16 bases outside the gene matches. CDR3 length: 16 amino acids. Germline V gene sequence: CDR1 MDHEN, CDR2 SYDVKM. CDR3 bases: TGTGCCAGCAGCCCTACCGGGACAGGGAAAGGAAAGGGCTACACCTTC. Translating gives CASSPTGTGKGKGYTF.

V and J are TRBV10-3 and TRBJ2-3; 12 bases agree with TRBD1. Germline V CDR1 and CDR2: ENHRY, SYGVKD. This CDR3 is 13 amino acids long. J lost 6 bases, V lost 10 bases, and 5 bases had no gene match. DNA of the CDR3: TGTGCCACGGGGACAGGGGGCCGTGATACGCAGTATTTT. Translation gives CATGTGGRDTQYF.

For the CDR3, the DNA is TGTGCCTGGAGTGCGGGAGGGGGCTACACCTTC. It codes for CAWSAGGGYTF. This chain links TRBV30 with TRBJ1-2; D is unresolved. This CDR3 contains 11 residues. The germline V gene has CDR1 GTSNPN and CDR2 SVGIG (reference sequence). Trimming stripped 1 base from V and 8 bases from J, with 8 bases between.

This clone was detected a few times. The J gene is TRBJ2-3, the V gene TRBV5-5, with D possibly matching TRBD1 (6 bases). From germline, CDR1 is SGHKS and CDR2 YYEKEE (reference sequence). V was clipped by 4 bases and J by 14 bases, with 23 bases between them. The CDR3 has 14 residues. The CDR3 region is CASSPTRQADFVYF. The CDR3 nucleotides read TGTGCCAGCAGCCCTACCAGACAGGCGGACTTTGTGTATTTT.

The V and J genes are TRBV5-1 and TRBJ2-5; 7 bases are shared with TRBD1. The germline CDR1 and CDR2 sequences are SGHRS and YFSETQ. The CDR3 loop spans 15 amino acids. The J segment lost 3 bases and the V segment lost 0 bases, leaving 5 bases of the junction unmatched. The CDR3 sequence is CASSLAVGTEETQYF. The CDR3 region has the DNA TGCGCCAGCAGCTTGGCCGTGGGGACAGAAGAGACCCAGTACTTC. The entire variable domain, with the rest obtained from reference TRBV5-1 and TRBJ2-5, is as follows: KAGVTQTPRYLIKTRGQQVTLSCSPISGHRSVSWYQQTPGQGLQFLFEYFSETQRNKGNFPGRFSGRQFSNSRSEMNVSTLELGDSALYLCASSLAVGTEETQYFGPGTRLLVL.

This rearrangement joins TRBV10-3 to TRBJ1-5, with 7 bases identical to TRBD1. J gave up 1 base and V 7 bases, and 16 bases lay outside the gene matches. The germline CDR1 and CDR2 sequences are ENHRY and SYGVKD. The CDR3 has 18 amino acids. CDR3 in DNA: TGTGCCATCAACAATCCGGGACAGCAATCGAAGAGCAATCAGCCCCAGCATTTT. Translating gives CAINNPGQQSKSNQPQHF.

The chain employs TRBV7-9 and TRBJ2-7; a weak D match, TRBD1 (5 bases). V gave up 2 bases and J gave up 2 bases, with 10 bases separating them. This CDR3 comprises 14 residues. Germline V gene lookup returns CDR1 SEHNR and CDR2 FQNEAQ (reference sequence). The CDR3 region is CASSLIGQAYEQYF. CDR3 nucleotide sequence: TGTGCCAGCAGCTTAATTGGACAAGCCTACGAGCAGTACTTC.

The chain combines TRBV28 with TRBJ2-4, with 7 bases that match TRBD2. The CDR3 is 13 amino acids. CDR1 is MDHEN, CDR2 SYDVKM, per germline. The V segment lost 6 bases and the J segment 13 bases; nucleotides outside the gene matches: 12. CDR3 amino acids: CASSDGLSGGQYF. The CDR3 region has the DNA TGTGCCAGCAGCGACGGACTGTCCGGGGGGCAGTACTTC.

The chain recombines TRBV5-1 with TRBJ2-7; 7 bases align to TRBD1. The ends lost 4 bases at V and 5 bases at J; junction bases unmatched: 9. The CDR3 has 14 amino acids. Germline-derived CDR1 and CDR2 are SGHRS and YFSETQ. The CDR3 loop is CASSLRQGPHEQYF. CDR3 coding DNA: TGCGCCAGCAGCCTGAGACAGGGACCACACGAGCAGTACTTC. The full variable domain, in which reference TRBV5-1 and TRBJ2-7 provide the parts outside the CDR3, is KAGVTQTPRYLIKTRGQQVTLSCSPISGHRSVSWYQQTPGQGLQFLFEYFSETQRNKGNFPGRFSGRQFSNSRSEMNVSTLELGDSALYLCASSLRQGPHEQYFGPGTRLTVT.

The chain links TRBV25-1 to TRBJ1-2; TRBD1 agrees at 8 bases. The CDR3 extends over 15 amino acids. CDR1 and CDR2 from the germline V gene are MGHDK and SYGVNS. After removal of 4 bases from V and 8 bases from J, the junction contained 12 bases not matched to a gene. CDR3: CASSVPGQEVEGYTF. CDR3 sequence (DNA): TGTGCCAGCAGTGTACCGGGACAGGAGGTCGAAGGCTACACCTTC.

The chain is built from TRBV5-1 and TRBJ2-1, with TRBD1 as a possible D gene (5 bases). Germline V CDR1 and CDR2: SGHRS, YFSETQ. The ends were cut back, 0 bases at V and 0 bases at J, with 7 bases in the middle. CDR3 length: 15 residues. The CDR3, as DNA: TGCGCCAGCAGCTTGGGACAGCCCTCCTACAATGAGCAGTTCTTC. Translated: CASSLGQPSYNEQFF.